This T cell receptor beta chain appears in the sequencing data of a study of cytomegalovirus exposure and HLA in healthy donors. Study outcomes and limitations: A missense variant in DCLRE1C was later tied to TCR beta V- and J-gene trimming. The records held CMV serostatus as the only immune exposure information.

The V and J ends lost 3 bases and 11 bases respectively, with 13 bases between them. The V gene's germline CDR1 is GTSNPN and CDR2 SVGIG (reference sequence). CDR3 length equals 11 residues. Regarding this clone: The antigen is undetermined.

Use of 60 Vbeta and 13 Jbeta primers characterized the PCR. Produced via immunoSEQ multiplex PCR; TCRdb's table is partial and in-frame only. The profile covers around 210,000 clones, with 70% to 80% appearing a single time and approximately 0.4% taken by the ten largest. This TCR was sampled from a male donor in good health and CMV-seropositive. V is TRBV30 and J is TRBJ1-1; the D is unclear. Sequenced input: PBMCs. CDR3 nucleotides: TGTGCCTGGAGCCCCGCGGGAGGGGCTTTCTTT. Its translation is CAWSPAGGAFF.